This T cell receptor (beta chain) stems from a study of blood T cell repertoires in COVID-19. Germline CDR1 is SGHTA and CDR2 is FQGTGA. J lost 2 bases, V lost 4 bases, and 5 bases had no gene match. The length of the CDR3 is 16 residues. Methods used by the authors: Amplification from reference gene primers served as the basis for estimated nucleated cell counts. Repertoires were generated with immunoSEQ multiplex PCR, while TCRdb's copy carries only in-frame clones and drops some. V and J calls and clone size are given by that table; D and trimming were obtained from the DNA. The sample carries about 190,000 clones, 80% to 85% recorded once.

This TCR was sampled from a human donor in a cohort sampled during active COVID-19. The chain recombines TRBV7-3 with TRBJ2-3, with 11 nucleotides matching TRBD2. The specimen was peripheral blood. This chain's CDR3 is CASSSVSGGVTDTQYF. As DNA, the CDR3 is TGTGCCAGCAGCTCCGTTAGCGGGGGGGTCACAGATACGCAGTATTTT.